The T cell receptor beta chain described here comes from a study of shared clonotypes between healthy human individuals. It was across several immunoSEQ plates that each subset's genomic DNA was evenly split. DNA from unsorted PBMC was sequenced on ten immunoSEQ deep assay plates. Authors' analysis steps: There were no quality scores in the junction-only immunoSEQ sequences, so filtering differed. The repertoire was sequenced with immunoSEQ multiplex PCR; TCRdb's copy has only in-frame clones and lacks some. The V and J calls and clone size were taken over from that table, and D and trimming were inferred from the DNA. The data contain 400,000 to 550,000 clones, 65% to 80% of them singletons. Those who donated were healthy HIV-negative adults, with no recent acute infections or vaccinations reported. This TCR derives from a woman in her thirties or forties in good health. Some clones in this sample may be carry-over from other donors' samples. The sample taken for sequencing was PBMCs.

The CDR3 spells CASSKTGGDTEAFF. The DNA of the CDR3 is TGTGCCAGCAGCAAGACAGGGGGTGACACTGAAGCTTTCTTT. The chain combines TRBV6-6 with TRBJ1-1; 9 positions agree with TRBD1. CDR3 length: 14 residues. V lost 6 bases to trimming and J lost 3 bases; unmatched junction nucleotides: 5. Germline CDR1 is MNHNY and CDR2 is SVGAGI (reference sequence).